This T cell receptor (beta chain) was recovered during a study of T-cell reconstitution after alpha-beta-depleted transplantation in children. Findings and limits, study-wide: By one year post-transplant, T-cell counts and diversity largely arose from T cells that were newly produced. For some patients, TCRbeta diversity was high at day 60 because of recipient T cells and thymic progenitors that survived. Expanded clones from the graft, numbering several hundred, reportedly supplied alpha-beta T cells about two months after transplant.

In this sample, this clonotype turned up many times. The target antigen is unknown. Preparation of the TCRbeta library involved a method that used unique molecular identifiers. Via MiXCR, TCRdb re-called the PCR reads, giving one row per CDR3 protein. The sample comprises around 45,000 distinct CDR3 sequences, 52% of which are singletons, and roughly two fifths rests with the top ten. The length of the CDR3 is 15 residues. The germline V gene encodes CDR1 LNHNV and CDR2 YYDKDF (reference sequence). V was trimmed by 0 bases and J by 0 bases, leaving 8 bases between them. The origin of this receptor is a boy under three years old with SCID, due to receive a stem cell transplant. Sequencing was performed on peripheral blood, taken before TCRalphabeta/CD19-depleted stem cell transplant. This chain uses TRBV15 with TRBJ1-1; the D gene is possibly TRBD1 (5 bases). DNA of the CDR3: TGTGCCACCAGCAGAGAAAGGGGATTGAACACTGAAGCTTTCTTT. It specifies CATSRERGLNTEAFF. The variable domain in full, completed from reference TRBV15 and TRBJ1-1, reads DAMVIQNPRYQVTQFGKPVTLSCSQTLNHNVMYWYQQKSSQAPKLLFHYYDKDFNNEADTPDNFQSRRPNTSFCFLDIRSPGLGDTAMYLCATSRERGLNTEAFFGQGTRLTVV.